This TCR beta chain was identified during a study of shared clonotypes between healthy human individuals. Broader study findings: Sequencing depth was expected to affect clonotype sharing among donors.

Germline lookup yields CDR1 MNHNY and CDR2 SVGAGI (reference sequence). The germline V and J ends were trimmed by 7 bases and 8 bases, with 16 bases remaining between them. The CDR3 totals 13 residues. Several immunoSEQ 96-well plates shared each subset's DNA, each plate a replicate. Profiled with immunoSEQ multiplex PCR; TCRdb holds only in-frame clones, not every one. The sample carries around 450,000 clones, roughly 77% recorded once. Note on this clone: Its antigen is undetermined.

This TCR was recovered from a woman aged 40 to 55 in good health. Some clones in this sample may be carry-over from other donors' samples. The sample comprised PBMCs. V and J are TRBV6-6 and TRBJ2-3, with a tentative D call TRBD2 (7 bases). The CDR3 loop reads CASTTVGGGTQYF. The CDR3 DNA reads TGTGCCAGCACCACTGTGGGAGGGGGTACGCAGTATTTT.